The 31 T cell receptor beta chains below were found in one sample sequenced in a study of blood T cells in healthy people across ages. A second PCR, run for about 7 to 11 cycles, used a sample-barcoded 5' primer plus a J-beta primer mix. In TCRdb, the 5' RACE reads were re-called with MiXCR into one record per CDR3 protein. The data show 650,000 to 1,000,000 distinct CDR3 sequences, about half seen once. The sequenced sample consisted of blood. These receptors came from an older man in good health.

The rearrangement links TRBV4-3 to TRBJ2-7; D is undetermined. The CDR3 spans 17 residues. Germline V CDR1 and CDR2: LGHNA, YSLEER. The V end was cut by 0 bases, the J end by 4 bases, with 19 bases between. CDR3: CASSQDRIADVSYEQYF. The CDR3 region has the DNA TGCGCCAGCAGCCAAGATAGGATCGCAGACGTGAGTTACGAGCAGTACTTC.

The rearrangement joins TRBV12-3 or TRBV12-4 to TRBJ2-6; TRBD1 aligns across 7 bases. The CDR3 covers 17 residues. The ends lost 4 bases at V and 4 bases at J; junction bases unmatched: 10. The CDR3 loop reads CASSSTGRVLGANVLTF. The CDR3 bases are TGTGCCAGCAGTTCGACAGGGCGCGTTCTCGGGGCCAACGTCCTGACTTTC.

This clonotype has a handful of counts. The rearrangement uses TRBV19 and TRBJ2-1; either TRBD1 or TRBD2 may supply D (5 bases each). The CDR3 has 16 amino acids. Trimming cost V 5 bases and J 6 bases, with 20 bases left between them. CDR1 LNHDA and CDR2 SQIVND come from the germline V gene (reference sequence). CDR3 in amino acids: CASSPPGRGGFNEQFF. DNA of the CDR3: TGTGCCAGTAGTCCGCCGGGACGCGGTGGATTCAATGAGCAGTTCTTC.

The chain joins TRBV12-3 or TRBV12-4 to TRBJ2-1; 14 bases align to TRBD2. V gave up 3 bases and J gave up 7 bases; unmatched junction bases: 5. The CDR3 is 16 residues long. The CDR3 is CASSLGLAGVVNEQFF. The CDR3, as DNA: TGTGCCAGCAGTTTGGGACTAGCGGGAGTAGTAAATGAGCAGTTCTTC.

This chain's CDR3 is CASSDQDSPGTEAFF. The CDR3 DNA follows: TGTGCCAGCAGCGATCAGGACAGTCCAGGAACGGAAGCTTTCTTT. The chain combines TRBV5-5 with TRBJ1-1; a possible D gene is TRBD1 (6 bases). Trimming removed 4 bases from V and 8 bases from J, with 21 bases in between. The CDR3 spans 15 residues. CDR1 SGHKS and CDR2 YYEKEE come from the germline V gene (reference sequence).

The genes are TRBV15 and TRBJ2-2, with TRBD1 matching over 8 bases. The trim removed 3 bases at V and 5 bases at J, leaving 5 bases unmatched. This CDR3 is built from 15 residues. CDR1 LNHNV and CDR2 YYDKDF come from the germline V gene (reference sequence). CDR3 in amino acids: CATSSRGLGTGELFF. The CDR3 coding sequence is TGTGCCACCAGCAGCAGGGGGCTTGGTACCGGGGAGCTGTTTTTT.

The table lists this clonotype with many counts. V usage is TRBV4-2 and J usage is TRBJ2-3, with 9 nucleotides matching TRBD2. With 0 bases clipped from V and 2 bases from J, the junction kept 6 bases outside the gene matches. The CDR3 runs 17 residues. The germline V gene encodes CDR1 LGHNA and CDR2 YNFKEQ. Here the CDR3 reads CASSQDRLADPTDTQYF. CDR3 nucleotide sequence: TGTGCCAGCAGCCAAGATCGACTAGCGGATCCCACAGATACGCAGTATTTT.

On this clonotype: A much larger clone differs from this one at a single base, so this may be a read error. The CDR3 region has the DNA TGTGCCAGTAGTCCCGGGACTAGCGGCATCTACGAGCAGTTCTTC. The encoded protein is CASSPGTSGIYEQFF. The chain combines TRBV19 with TRBJ2-1; TRBD2 agrees at 11 bases. The CDR3 contains 15 residues. With 5 bases clipped from V and 10 bases from J, the junction kept 10 bases outside the gene matches. Per the germline V gene, CDR1 is LNHDA and CDR2 is SQIVND (reference sequence).

The chain is built from TRBV28 and TRBJ2-4; 8 nucleotides match TRBD2. The CDR3 is 12 residues long. The V segment lost 6 bases and the J segment 13 bases; nucleotides outside the gene matches: 8. Germline-derived CDR1 and CDR2 are MDHEN and SYDVKM. CDR3 region: CASSFRGGGQYF. The CDR3 bases are TGTGCCAGCAGCTTCCGGGGGGGCGGGCAGTACTTC. The entire variable domain, with the rest obtained from reference TRBV28 and TRBJ2-4, is as follows: DVKVTQSSRYLVKRTGEKVFLECVQDMDHENMFWYRQDPGLGLRLIYFSYDVKMKEKGDIPEGYSVSREKKERFSLILESASTNQTSMYLCASSFRGGGQYFGAGTRLSVL.

This clonotype appeared a few times. The chain has TRBV5-1 and TRBJ1-1; TRBD1 might be the D (6 bases). CDR1 is SGHRS, CDR2 YFSETQ, per germline. This CDR3 comprises 13 residues. Deletions cut 0 bases from V and 8 bases from J, with 11 bases between. CDR3 DNA sequence: TGCGCCAGCAGCTTGGATGCGGGACAAGAAGCTTTCTTT. Residues: CASSLDAGQEAFF.

The J gene is TRBJ2-7, the V gene TRBV29-1; 8 bases are a match to TRBD2. The CDR3 length is 13 residues. Germline V gene lookup returns CDR1 SQVTM and CDR2 ANQGSEA. Trimming removed 6 bases from V and 3 bases from J; junction bases left unmatched: 7. The CDR3 region is CSVLLADVYEQYF. CDR3 bases: TGCAGCGTCCTACTAGCGGATGTCTACGAGCAGTACTTC.

This chain links TRBV12-3 or TRBV12-4 with TRBJ1-1, with 7 bases lining up with TRBD1. This CDR3 comprises 13 residues. V shed 7 bases and J 3 bases; nucleotides not matched to a gene: 5. The CDR3 reads CASTQGGDTEAFF. The CDR3 region has the DNA TGTGCCAGCACCCAGGGGGGAGACACTGAAGCTTTCTTT.

The chain uses TRBV7-8 and TRBJ2-5; 8 bases line up with TRBD2. In germline, CDR1 is SGHVS, CDR2 FQNEAQ. Trimming took 8 bases from V and 11 from J; bases not matched to a gene: 13. This CDR3 comprises 13 residues. Here the CDR3 reads CASRQITSGEQYF. DNA of the CDR3: TGTGCCAGCCGCCAGATAACTAGCGGTGAGCAGTACTTC. The full variable domain, its missing parts supplied by reference TRBV7-8 and TRBJ2-5, is GAGVSQSPRYKVAKRGQDVALRCDPISGHVSLFWYQQALGQGPEFLTYFQNEAQLDKSGLPSDRFFAERPEGSVSTLKIQRTQQEDSAVYLCASRQITSGEQYFGPGTRLLVL.

The rearrangement joins TRBV25-1 to TRBJ2-2; D is unclear. V shed 4 bases and J shed 0 bases, with 6 bases lying between them. The CDR3 totals 14 residues. Germline loops: CDR1 MGHDK, CDR2 SYGVNS. CDR3 region: CASSVTTNTGELFF. CDR3 DNA sequence: TGTGCCAGCAGTGTGACGACGAACACCGGGGAGCTGTTTTTT.

The chain carries TRBV7-2 and TRBJ2-1; 10 nucleotides match TRBD2. Trimming cost V 5 bases and J 6 bases; bases outside gene matches: 10. The CDR3 sequence is 16 residues long. From germline, CDR1 is SGHTA and CDR2 FQGNSA. CDR3 protein: CASSKGLAISFNEQFF. As DNA, the CDR3 is TGTGCCAGCAGCAAGGGACTAGCGATTTCATTCAATGAGCAGTTCTTC.

In its sample, this clonotype was seen once. The chain has TRBV7-2 and TRBJ2-5, with D unresolved. Trimming took off 1 base at V and 4 bases at J, with 13 bases between the two ends. Germline lookup yields CDR1 SGHTA and CDR2 FQGNSA. The CDR3 totals 15 residues. The CDR3 DNA follows: TGTGCCAGCAGCTTAGACGCCAATCGAGCAGAGACCCAGTACTTC. The encoded protein is CASSLDANRAETQYF.

This clonotype was detected only once. This sequence may be a read error, since a much larger clone differs from it by one base. V and J are TRBV12-3 or TRBV12-4 and TRBJ2-5, with a possible D match to TRBD2 (6 bases). With 2 bases removed from V and 11 bases from J, the gap between germline ends came to 15 bases. The CDR3 runs 13 residues. CDR3 sequence (DNA): TGTGCCAGCAGTTTATTTGGGGACTCTGAGCAGTACTTC. Its translation is CASSLFGDSEQYF.

To note about this clonotype: Sequence at one end of the junction differs from germline and may be a read error. The V and J genes are TRBV4-2 and TRBJ1-3; possibly TRBD1 for D (5 bases). CDR3 size: 17 residues. Per germline, CDR1 LGHNA and CDR2 YNFKEQ. The CDR3 coding sequence is TGTGCCAGCTGCCAAGACCCCCGGGGGACGTCTGGAAACACCATATATTTT. Translating it yields CASCQDPRGTSGNTIYF.

In this sample, this clonotype turned up many times. V and J are TRBV7-2 and TRBJ2-3; D call uncertain. The V gene lost 1 base and the J gene lost 4 bases, with 3 bases spanning the gap. This CDR3 region has 12 residues. Germline lookup yields CDR1 SGHTA and CDR2 FQGNSA. The DNA of the CDR3 is TGTGCCAGCAGCTTAGGGGCAGATACGCAGTATTTT. Translated: CASSLGADTQYF.

In this sample, this clonotype turned up a few times. The chain carries TRBV27 and TRBJ2-5; TRBD2 matches at 11 bases. The closer fit of TRBJ2-7 to the DNA end suggests the J call may be wrong. The germline gives CDR1 MNHEY, CDR2 SMNVEV (reference sequence). The CDR3 runs 14 residues. The CDR3 DNA is TGTGCCAGCGCGGGACTAGCGGTCCTGGACGAGCAGTACTTC. Protein: CASAGLAVLDEQYF.

The gene calls are TRBV4-1 and TRBJ2-7; a weak D match, TRBD2 (5 bases). Per the germline V gene, CDR1 is MGHRA and CDR2 is YSYEKL. The CDR3 consists of 15 residues. Trimming shortened V by 2 bases and J by 0 bases, and 11 bases separated the two germline ends. The CDR3 DNA follows: TGCGCCAGCAGCCAAATTTCGGGAAGCTCCTACGAGCAGTACTTC. Amino acids: CASSQISGSSYEQYF.

There are a few counts of this clonotype. The chain carries TRBV7-2 and TRBJ2-7, with 7 nucleotides matching TRBD1. The junction had 6 bases not matched to a gene; V was cut back by 1 base and J by 6 bases. Germline V gene lookup returns CDR1 SGHTA and CDR2 FQGNSA. The CDR3 covers 14 residues. CDR3 region: CASSLVTRGSEQYF. DNA for the CDR3: TGTGCCAGCAGCTTAGTTACCAGGGGGAGCGAGCAGTACTTC.

Turning to this clonotype: With a much larger clone just one base away, this may be a read error. The V call is TRBV7-2, the J call TRBJ2-1; D is unclear. The CDR3 loop spans 11 amino acids. Germline CDR1 is SGHTA and CDR2 is FQGNSA. The CDR3 sequence is CAGSASHEQFF. The CDR3 bases are TGTGCCGGCAGCGCAAGCCATGAGCAGTTCTTC.

This clonotype has a handful of counts. This chain joins TRBV20-1 and TRBJ2-3; 7 bases are a match to TRBD2. V lost 7 bases to trimming and J lost 4 bases; unmatched junction nucleotides: 8. The CDR3 runs 13 residues. CDR1 is DFQATT and CDR2 is SNEGSKA in the germline V gene (reference sequence). The chain's CDR3 is CSVGREFADTQYF. CDR3 coding DNA: TGCAGTGTGGGGCGGGAGTTCGCAGATACGCAGTATTTT.

The chain employs TRBV14 and TRBJ2-4; 9 bases are shared with TRBD1. The J call is uncertain, as TRBJ2-7 better fits the DNA end. The length of the CDR3 is 14 residues. CDR1 and CDR2 (germline): SGHDN, FVKESK. CDR3 DNA: TGTGCCAGCAGCCGGGGACAGGGTCTCAACGAGCAGTACTTC. It specifies CASSRGQGLNEQYF.

The chain carries TRBV20-1 and TRBJ2-3; TRBD2 matches at 12 bases. This CDR3 has 15 amino acids. Germline V gives CDR1 DFQATT, CDR2 SNEGSKA (reference sequence). J gave up 4 bases and V 6 bases, and 8 bases lay outside the gene matches. The CDR3 region is CSAEETSGRPDTQYF. CDR3 in DNA: TGCAGTGCAGAGGAGACTAGCGGGAGACCAGATACGCAGTATTTT.

The rearrangement joins TRBV28 to TRBJ2-3; 8 positions match TRBD2. Unmatched junction bases numbered 12, after V lost 3 bases and J lost 4 bases. From germline, CDR1 is MDHEN and CDR2 SYDVKM. CDR3 length: 17 residues. Written as DNA, the CDR3 is TGTGCCAGCAGTTTGGGACTAGAGCGGGATTTGGCAGATACGCAGTATTTT. Translation gives CASSLGLERDLADTQYF.

The gene calls are TRBV6-6 and TRBJ2-5, with D perhaps TRBD2 (6 bases). CDR3 length equals 14 residues. The V and J ends lost 4 bases and 0 bases respectively, with 9 bases between them. Per the germline V gene, CDR1 is MNHNY and CDR2 is SVGAGI (reference sequence). The CDR3 region is CASSSGVYQETQYF. The CDR3 DNA sequence: TGTGCCAGCAGTTCGGGGGTGTACCAAGAGACCCAGTACTTC.

This clonotype turned up a few times. The chain uses TRBV18 and TRBJ2-2, with D unresolved. The CDR3 sequence is 18 residues long. Per germline, CDR1 KGHSH and CDR2 LQKENI. Between the trimmed V and J ends, which lost 1 base and 3 bases, there was a span of 18 bases. CDR3: CASSPQANSQTHTGELFF. The CDR3 DNA sequence: TGTGCCAGCTCACCACAGGCGAATTCGCAAACTCACACCGGGGAGCTGTTTTTT.

The chain recombines TRBV11-2 with TRBJ2-5; 7 nucleotides agree with TRBD1. V lost 5 bases, J lost 3 bases, and 6 bases stayed unmatched. Germline CDR1 SGHAT, CDR2 FQNNGV. The CDR3 spans 14 residues. CDR3 nucleotide sequence: TGTGCCAGCAGCGCTACAGGGGCGGAAGAGACCCAGTACTTC. It translates to CASSATGAEETQYF. The full variable domain, rest sourced from reference TRBV11-2 and TRBJ2-5, is EAGVAQSPRYKIIEKRQSVAFWCNPISGHATLYWYQQILGQGPKLLIQFQNNGVVDDSQLPKDRFSAERLKGVDSTLKIQPAKLEDSAVYLCASSATGAEETQYFGPGTRLLVL.

The chain joins TRBV6-6 to TRBJ2-4; 9 bases line up with TRBD1. Judging by the DNA end, TRBJ2-7 fits better; the J call may be wrong. CDR1 MNHNY and CDR2 SVGAGI come from the germline V gene (reference sequence). The CDR3 runs to 15 residues. DNA for the CDR3: TGTGCCAGCAGTTACGCCACGGGACAGGGTTACGAGCAGTACTTC. Amino acid sequence: CASSYATGQGYEQYF.